This T cell receptor beta chain came from a study of blood T cell repertoires in COVID-19. Turning to the study itself: Both acute and convalescent COVID-19 samples were obtained from the United States, Italy and Spain. The cDNA or gDNA used as material had been derived from T cells, B-cell-depleted T cells, or PBMCs.

This CDR3 has 12 amino acids. The germline V gene encodes CDR1 SGDLS and CDR2 YYNGEE. V was clipped by 7 bases and J by 7 bases, with 14 bases between them. In the original processing: Amplifying reference gene primers gave estimates of nucleated cell counts. Clones were sequenced by immunoSEQ multiplex PCR, and TCRdb holds only the in-frame ones, with some missing. The DNA was the basis for D and trimming; V, J and clone size are from that table. The repertoire holds about 190,000 clones, with less than 90% as singletons. This rearrangement joins TRBV9 to TRBJ1-2; D is possibly TRBD1 (5 bases). Sequenced: peripheral blood. The clonotype comes from a man younger than 40 with acute or convalescent COVID-19. CDR3 in amino acids: CASASSGFGYTF. The DNA of the CDR3 is TGTGCCAGCGCCTCCTCAGGGTTTGGCTACACCTTC.